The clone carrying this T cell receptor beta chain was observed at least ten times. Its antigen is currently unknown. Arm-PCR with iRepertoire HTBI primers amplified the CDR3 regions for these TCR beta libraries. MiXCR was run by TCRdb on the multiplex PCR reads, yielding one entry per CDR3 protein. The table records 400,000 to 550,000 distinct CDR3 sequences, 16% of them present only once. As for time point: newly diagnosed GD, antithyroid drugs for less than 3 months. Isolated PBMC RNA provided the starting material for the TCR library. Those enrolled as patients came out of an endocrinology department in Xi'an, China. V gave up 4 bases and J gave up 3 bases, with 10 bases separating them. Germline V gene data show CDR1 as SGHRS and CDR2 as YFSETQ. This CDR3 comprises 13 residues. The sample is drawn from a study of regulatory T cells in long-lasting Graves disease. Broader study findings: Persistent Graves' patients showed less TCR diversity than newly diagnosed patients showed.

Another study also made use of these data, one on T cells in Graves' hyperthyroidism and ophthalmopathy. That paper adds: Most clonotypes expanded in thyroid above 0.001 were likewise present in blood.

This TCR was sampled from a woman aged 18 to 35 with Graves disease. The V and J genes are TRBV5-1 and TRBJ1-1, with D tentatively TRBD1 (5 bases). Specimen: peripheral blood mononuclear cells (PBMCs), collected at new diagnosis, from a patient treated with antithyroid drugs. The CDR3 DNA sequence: TGCGCCAGCAGCCGCGGGGGGGACACTGAAGCTTTCTTT. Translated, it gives CASSRGGDTEAFF.